The 28 T cell receptor beta chains in this list originate from one sample, sequenced in a study of Ad26.COV2.S vaccination and SARS-CoV-2 variants. Treatment specified: about 20 received Ad26.COV2.S at low or high dose, single or two shots; about 5 received placebo; per-sample allocation not given. Samples came from day 63 after the first vaccine or placebo injection. The repertoire was sequenced with immunoSEQ multiplex PCR; TCRdb's copy has only in-frame clones and lacks some. The data show some 330,000 clones, roughly 90% seen once. Material: peripheral blood, obtained in a trial of Ad26.COV2.S vaccine versus placebo. The receptors come from a person aged 18-65 years who received the Ad26.COV2.S COVID-19 vaccine or a placebo.

The chain has TRBV6-2 or TRBV6-3 and TRBJ2-7; D is ambiguous. Germline assignment: CDR1 MNHEY and CDR2 SVGEGT. The V gene lost 4 bases and the J gene lost 0 bases, with 7 bases spanning the gap. This CDR3 contains 13 residues. CDR3: CASSLASSYEQYV. CDR3 DNA sequence: TGTGCCAGCAGTTTAGCAAGCTCCTACGAGCAGTACGTC.

This clone was observed a handful of times. This chain links TRBV6-2 or TRBV6-3 with TRBJ1-6; D is unclear. The CDR3 is 10 amino acids. Germline assignment: CDR1 MNHEY and CDR2 SVGEGT. Deletions cut 5 bases from V and 14 bases from J, with 7 bases between. The CDR3 reads CASSVASLHF. In DNA form, the CDR3 reads TGTGCCAGCAGTGTCGCATCCCTCCACTTT.

The gene calls are TRBV3-1 (or the pseudogene TRBV3-2) and TRBJ1-6; maybe TRBD1 (5 bases). V was clipped by 4 bases and J by 10 bases, with 20 bases between them. CDR3 length equals 16 residues. Germline lookup yields CDR1 LGHDT and CDR2 YNNKEL (reference sequence). The CDR3 DNA reads as TGTGCCAGCAGCCCCCAAGGCGGGACCCCACGGTCACCCCTCCACTTT. Translation gives CASSPQGGTPRSPLHF.

This chain joins TRBV29-1 and TRBJ2-1; D remains ambiguous. The germline V gene has CDR1 SQVTM and CDR2 ANQGSEA. The CDR3 runs 13 residues. Trimming pared 0 bases from V and 7 bases from J, leaving 10 bases between. The chain's CDR3 is CSVEDFLRNEQFF. DNA for the CDR3: TGCAGCGTTGAAGATTTTTTGAGAAATGAGCAGTTCTTC.

The V gene is TRBV6-5, the J gene TRBJ2-1; 13 bases map to TRBD2. Germline loops: CDR1 MNHEY, CDR2 SVGAGI. V shed 2 bases and J 8 bases; nucleotides not matched to a gene: 3. CDR3 length: 15 residues. CDR3 amino acids: CASSYTSGRGDEQFF. The CDR3 DNA reads as TGTGCCAGCAGTTACACTAGCGGGAGGGGGGATGAGCAGTTCTTC.

V and J are TRBV7-9 and TRBJ2-2; 7 nucleotides agree with TRBD1. The CDR3 runs 16 residues. V lost 5 bases and J lost 6; bases outside the gene matches: 12. The germline gives CDR1 SEHNR, CDR2 FQNEAQ (reference sequence). The CDR3 region is CASSTIDRVAAGELFF. The CDR3 DNA is TGTGCCAGCAGCACAATAGACAGGGTGGCAGCCGGGGAGCTGTTTTTT.

The genes are TRBV7-3 and TRBJ1-1, with D hard to call. Germline V gives CDR1 SGHTA, CDR2 FQGTGA. V lost 2 bases, J lost 4 bases, and 14 bases lay in between. The CDR3 totals 15 residues. This chain's CDR3 is CASSLEGSIVTEAFF. As DNA, the CDR3 is TGTGCCAGCAGCTTAGAGGGTTCTATAGTCACTGAAGCTTTCTTT. Full variable domain (remainder filled in from reference TRBV7-3 and TRBJ1-1): GAGVSQTPSNKVTEKGKYVELRCDPISGHTALYWYRQSLGQGPEFLIYFQGTGAADDSGLPNDRFFAVRPEGSVSTLKIQRTERGDSAVYLCASSLEGSIVTEAFFGQGTRLTVV.

A single count supports this clone. For the CDR3, the DNA is TGTGCCATCAGTGAGCCGGGACTAACAGATACGCAGTATTTT. This translates into CAISEPGLTDTQYF. The chain couples TRBV10-3 to TRBJ2-3; 7 bases map to TRBD2. The germline gives CDR1 ENHRY, CDR2 SYGVKD. The J segment lost 3 bases and the V segment lost 2 bases, leaving 2 bases of the junction unmatched. The CDR3 has 14 amino acids.

The chain has TRBV3-1 (or the pseudogene TRBV3-2) and TRBJ1-1; a weak D match, TRBD1 (5 bases). The CDR3 consists of 15 residues. Trimming shortened V by 1 base and J by 8 bases, and 17 bases separated the two germline ends. The V gene's germline CDR1 is LGHDT and CDR2 YNNKEL (reference sequence). CDR3: CASSQVGVLGGEAFF. The CDR3 DNA is TGTGCCAGCAGCCAAGTAGGCGTTCTTGGGGGGGAAGCTTTCTTT.

In its sample, this clone was seen once. The chain combines TRBV18 with TRBJ1-2; D call uncertain. There are 15 residues in the CDR3. Trimming left V 3 bases short and J 4 bases short, with 15 bases between. The germline CDR1 and CDR2 sequences are KGHSH and LQKENI. CDR3 in DNA: TGTGCCAGCTCACCCCAAGGCGAGGTCCTCTATGGCTACACCTTC. This gives the protein CASSPQGEVLYGYTF.

The V and J genes are TRBV6-5 and TRBJ1-5; 7 bases line up with TRBD1. Germline lookup yields CDR1 MNHEY and CDR2 SVGAGI. V lost 5 bases, J lost 1 base, and 2 bases stayed unmatched. This CDR3 has 14 residues. The CDR3 is CASSRDSSNQPQHF. The CDR3 nucleotides are TGTGCCAGCAGTCGGGACAGCAGCAATCAGCCCCAGCATTTT.

The chain recombines TRBV6-5 with TRBJ2-7; the match to TRBD2 covers 8 bases. Per the germline V gene, CDR1 is MNHEY and CDR2 is SVGAGI. The CDR3 has 16 residues. V trimming: 0 bases; J trimming: 3 bases; junction bases outside the gene matches: 7. CDR3 DNA: TGTGCCAGCAGTTACTCCGGGCGGGGGGCTGGCTACGAGCAGTACTTC. It is translated as CASSYSGRGAGYEQYF.

This chain links TRBV4-2 with TRBJ1-2, with TRBD1 as a possible D gene (5 bases). The germline V and J ends were trimmed by 5 bases and 2 bases, with 9 bases remaining between them. Germline loops: CDR1 LGHNA, CDR2 YNFKEQ. There are 13 residues in the CDR3. CDR3 nucleotide sequence: TGTGCCAGCAGCTCGACAGACAACTATGGCTACACCTTC. Translated: CASSSTDNYGYTF.

The chain has TRBV6-5 and TRBJ1-5, with D unresolved. Per germline, CDR1 MNHEY and CDR2 SVGAGI. Trimming cost V 0 bases and J 1 base, with 7 bases left between them. The CDR3 extends over 15 amino acids. In DNA, the CDR3 is TGTGCCAGCAGTTACTCGAAAGGGAGCAATCAGCCCCAGCATTTT. Translating it yields CASSYSKGSNQPQHF.

The rearrangement uses TRBV27 and TRBJ2-7; 8 bases fit TRBD2. From germline, CDR1 is MNHEY and CDR2 SMNVEV (reference sequence). The length of the CDR3 is 20 residues. The V segment lost 6 bases and the J segment 1 base; nucleotides outside the gene matches: 23. The CDR3: CASRKTSENSSSSSSYEQYV. CDR3 in DNA: TGTGCCAGCAGGAAGACTAGCGAGAACTCCTCCAGCTCCTCTTCCTACGAGCAGTACGTC.

The V call is TRBV7-6, the J call TRBJ2-5; no definite D call. Germline V gives CDR1 SGHVS, CDR2 FNYEAQ. There are 11 residues in the CDR3. V lost 3 bases and J 4 bases, leaving 3 bases between the germline ends. As DNA, the CDR3 is TGTGCCAGCAGCTTTACAGAGACCCAGTACTTC. Translating it yields CASSFTETQYF. The full variable domain, completed using reference TRBV7-6 and TRBJ2-5, is GAGVSQSPRYKVTKRGQDVALRCDPISGHVSLYWYRQALGQGPEFLTYFNYEAQQDKSGLPNDRFSAERPEGSISTLTIQRTEQRDSAMYRCASSFTETQYFGPGTRLLVL.

The chain carries TRBV7-3 and TRBJ2-3; D is uncertain. The germline V gene has CDR1 SGHTA and CDR2 FQGTGA. Trimming removed 2 bases from V and 3 bases from J, with 6 bases in between. The length of the CDR3 is 13 residues. The CDR3 spells CASSLPPTDTQYF. CDR3 nucleotides: TGTGCCAGCAGCTTACCTCCAACAGATACGCAGTATTTT.

The CDR3 nucleotides read TGCGCCAGCAGCCATTCGGACAGGAACACTGAAGCTTTCTTT. It translates to CASSHSDRNTEAFF. The chain links TRBV4-1 to TRBJ1-1; possible D gene TRBD1, 6 bases. Deletions cut 3 bases from V and 1 base from J, with 9 bases between. The CDR3 has 14 amino acids. The V gene's germline CDR1 is MGHRA and CDR2 YSYEKL.

The table lists this clone with a count of one. The V and J genes are TRBV18 and TRBJ1-4; tentatively, D is TRBD1 (5 bases). Germline-derived CDR1 and CDR2 are KGHSH and LQKENI. The CDR3 is 13 residues long. V was pared by 3 bases and J by 11 bases, with 13 bases between. The CDR3 DNA sequence: TGTGCCAGCTCACCCGGGGCCGCCGAGAAACTGTTTTTT. It encodes CASSPGAAEKLFF. Looking up the rest from reference TRBV18 and TRBJ1-4 gives the full variable domain: NAGVMQNPRHLVRRRGQEARLRCSPMKGHSHVYWYRQLPEEGLKFMVYLQKENIIDESGMPKERFSAEFPKEGPSILRIQQVVRGDSAAYFCASSPGAAEKLFFGSGTQLSVL.

This clone was seen more than once but under ten times. J is TRBJ1-6 and V is TRBV19; 8 bases fit TRBD1. Losses at the gene ends were 5 bases for V and 7 bases for J; bases not matched to a gene: 13. Germline CDR1 and CDR2: LNHDA and SQIVND (reference sequence). The CDR3 is made up of 17 amino acids. The CDR3 protein is CASSPLPGTGPNSPLHF. In DNA form, the CDR3 reads TGTGCCAGTAGTCCGCTACCCGGGACAGGCCCAAATTCACCCCTCCACTTT.

The CDR3 here is CASSYLVLQPQHF. For the CDR3, the DNA is TGTGCCAGCAGTTACCTGGTTCTCCAGCCCCAGCATTTT. The genes are TRBV6-2 or TRBV6-3 and TRBJ1-5, with unresolved D. The CDR3 extends over 13 amino acids. V was trimmed by 2 bases and J by 7 bases, leaving 9 bases between them. Per the germline V gene, CDR1 is MNHEY and CDR2 is SVGEGT.

This clone has a handful of counts. This chain uses TRBV7-8 with TRBJ2-7; 12 positions agree with TRBD2. Germline assignment: CDR1 SGHVS and CDR2 FQNEAQ. V dropped 7 bases and J dropped 5; count of bases not matched to a gene: 21. The length of the CDR3 is 19 residues. In DNA form, the CDR3 reads TGTGCCAGCAACTCAATCTCCTGGGCTAGCGGGGGGGAGTCCCACGAGCAGTACTTC. Amino acid sequence: CASNSISWASGGESHEQYF.

V and J are TRBV18 and TRBJ1-5; 8 nucleotides line up with TRBD1. Germline V gene lookup returns CDR1 KGHSH and CDR2 LQKENI. The J segment lost 3 bases and the V segment lost 3 bases, leaving 4 bases of the junction unmatched. This CDR3 spans 15 amino acids. The CDR3, as DNA: TGTGCCAGCTCACCGGCAGGGGGCAACAATCAGCCCCAGCATTTT. Translation: CASSPAGGNNQPQHF.

The rearrangement links TRBV10-3 to TRBJ2-2; a possible D gene is TRBD2 (5 bases). V was trimmed by 2 bases and J by 4 bases, leaving 11 bases between them. Germline V gene data show CDR1 as ENHRY and CDR2 as SYGVKD. This CDR3 is built from 15 residues. The DNA for the CDR3 is TGTGCCATCAGTGAGGCCGGGATTACCACCGGGGAGCTGTTTTTT. Protein product: CAISEAGITTGELFF.

This chain connects TRBV6-2 or TRBV6-3 to TRBJ1-2, with 8 nucleotides matching TRBD1. CDR1 MNHEY and CDR2 SVGEGT come from the germline V gene. The trim removed 6 bases at V and 8 bases at J, leaving 20 bases unmatched. This CDR3 region has 17 residues. The chain's CDR3 is CASSRTGIAAALMGYTF. The DNA of the CDR3 is TGTGCCAGCAGCCGGACAGGGATTGCCGCCGCTTTAATGGGCTACACCTTC.

The chain combines TRBV9 with TRBJ1-1; 8 bases align to TRBD1. Trimming cost V 0 bases and J 5 bases; bases outside gene matches: 6. Germline lookup yields CDR1 SGDLS and CDR2 YYNGEE. This CDR3 is built from 15 residues. The CDR3 is CASSVGSGGLTEAFF. The CDR3 DNA sequence: TGTGCCAGCAGCGTAGGGTCAGGGGGCTTAACTGAAGCTTTCTTT.

The gene calls are TRBV9 and TRBJ1-1; D is possibly TRBD1 (6 bases). V lost 1 base and J 5 bases, leaving 15 bases between the germline ends. Germline V gene sequence: CDR1 SGDLS, CDR2 YYNGEE. This CDR3 is built from 15 residues. The CDR3 DNA sequence: TGTGCCAGCAGCGTAATTACAGGGCCGAAGACTGAAGCTTTCTTT. Its translation is CASSVITGPKTEAFF. Full variable domain (missing parts from reference TRBV9 and TRBJ1-1): DSGVTQTPKHLITATGQRVTLRCSPRSGDLSVYWYQQSLDQGLQFLIQYYNGEERAKGNILERFSAQQFPDLHSELNLSSLELGDSALYFCASSVITGPKTEAFFGQGTRLTVV.

The CDR3 reads CASSLVGLGAHIYGYTF. The CDR3 DNA reads as TGTGCCAGCAGTTTAGTTGGTTTAGGGGCCCACATTTATGGCTACACCTTC. The V gene is TRBV28, the J gene TRBJ1-2, with D tentatively TRBD1 (5 bases). Germline V gene data show CDR1 as MDHEN and CDR2 as SYDVKM. The CDR3 totals 17 residues. V was pared by 2 bases and J by 5 bases, with 21 bases between.